This paragraph covers one T cell receptor (beta chain) sequence. Its antigen is unknown. The data derive from a study of OX40 agonist ivuxolimab in advanced cancers. In the study overall: Enrolled patients in dose escalation had cancers that were hepatocellular carcinoma, melanoma, renal cell or head and neck cancer. Study-wide results and limits: The expanded peripheral T cells' antigen specificity was not determined. The 0.1-3.0 mg/kg partial responders had among the lowest clonal expansion.

Germline-derived CDR1 and CDR2 are MNHEY and SVGAGI. CDR3 length: 14 residues. With 5 bases clipped from V and 7 bases from J, the junction kept 5 bases outside the gene matches. Produced via immunoSEQ multiplex PCR; TCRdb's table is partial and in-frame only. The data hold more than 35,000 clones, with more than 80% observed a single time. Anyone with autoimmune disease history or systemic immunosuppression was excluded. The rearrangement joins TRBV6-5 to TRBJ2-1, with TRBD1 matching over 10 bases. The sample in question was CD4+ or CD8+ T cells sorted from blood, obtained in a trial of the OX40 agonist ivuxolimab. The sequence was collected from an adult with an advanced solid tumor such as melanoma, head and neck, liver or kidney cancer. The CDR3 sequence: CASSRDRGWNEQFF. In nucleotides, the CDR3 is TGTGCCAGCAGTAGGGACAGGGGTTGGAATGAGCAGTTCTTC.